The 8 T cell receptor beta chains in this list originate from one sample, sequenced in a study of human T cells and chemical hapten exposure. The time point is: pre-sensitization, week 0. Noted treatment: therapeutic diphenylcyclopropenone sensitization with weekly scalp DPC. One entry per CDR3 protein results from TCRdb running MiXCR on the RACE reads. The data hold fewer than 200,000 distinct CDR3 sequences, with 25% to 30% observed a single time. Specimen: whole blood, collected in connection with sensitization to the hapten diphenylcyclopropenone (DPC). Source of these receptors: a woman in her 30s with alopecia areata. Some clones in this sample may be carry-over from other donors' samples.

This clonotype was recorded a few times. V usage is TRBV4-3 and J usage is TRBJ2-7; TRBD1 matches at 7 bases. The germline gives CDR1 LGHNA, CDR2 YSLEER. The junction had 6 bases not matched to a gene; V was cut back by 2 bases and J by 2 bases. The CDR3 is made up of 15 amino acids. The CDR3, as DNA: TGCGCCAGCAGCCAATACGGGACAGCTACCTACGAGCAGTACTTC. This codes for CASSQYGTATYEQYF.

CDR3 residues: CASSDTGRYEQYF. The CDR3 DNA reads TGTGCCAGCAGTGATACAGGGAGATACGAGCAGTACTTC. The J gene is TRBJ2-7, the V gene TRBV6-6, with D possibly TRBD1 on 6 matching bases. V was clipped by 5 bases and J by 4 bases, with 12 bases between them. In germline, CDR1 is MNHNY, CDR2 SVGAGI (reference sequence). The CDR3 has 13 residues.

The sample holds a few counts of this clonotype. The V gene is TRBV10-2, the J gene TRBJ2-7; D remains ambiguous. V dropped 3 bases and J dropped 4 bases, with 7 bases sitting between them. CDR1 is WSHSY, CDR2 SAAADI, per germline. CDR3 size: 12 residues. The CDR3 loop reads CASSDAEYEQYF. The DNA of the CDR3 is TGCGCCAGCAGTGACGCTGAGTACGAGCAGTACTTC.

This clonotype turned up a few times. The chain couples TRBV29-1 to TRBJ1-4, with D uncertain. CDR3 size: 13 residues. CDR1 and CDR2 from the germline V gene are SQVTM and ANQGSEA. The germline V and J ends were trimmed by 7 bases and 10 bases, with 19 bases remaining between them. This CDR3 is CSAGTRSGGKLFF. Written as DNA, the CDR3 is TGCAGCGCCGGAACTCGTTCGGGCGGAAAACTGTTTTTT.

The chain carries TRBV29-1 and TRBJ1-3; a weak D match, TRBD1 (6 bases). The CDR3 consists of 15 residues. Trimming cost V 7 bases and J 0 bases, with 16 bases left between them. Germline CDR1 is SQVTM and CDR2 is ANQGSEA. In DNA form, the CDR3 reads TGCAGCGCTTCTGATACAGGGAGCTCTGGAAACACCATATATTTT. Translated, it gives CSASDTGSSGNTIYF.

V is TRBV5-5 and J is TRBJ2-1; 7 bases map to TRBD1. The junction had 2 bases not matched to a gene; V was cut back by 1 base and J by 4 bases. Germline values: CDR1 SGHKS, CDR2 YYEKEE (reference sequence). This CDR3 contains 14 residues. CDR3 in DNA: TGTGCCAGCAGCTTGCGGGGACAGTACAATGAGCAGTTCTTC. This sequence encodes CASSLRGQYNEQFF.

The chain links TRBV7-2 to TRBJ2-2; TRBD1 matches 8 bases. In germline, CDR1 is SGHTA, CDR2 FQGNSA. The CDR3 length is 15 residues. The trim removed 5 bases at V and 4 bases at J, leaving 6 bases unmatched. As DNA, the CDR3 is TGTGCCAGCAGCGTGCAGGGGGCTTTCACCGGGGAGCTGTTTTTT. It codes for CASSVQGAFTGELFF. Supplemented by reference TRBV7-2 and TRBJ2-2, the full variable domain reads GAGVSQSPSNKVTEKGKDVELRCDPISGHTALYWYRQSLGQGLEFLIYFQGNSAPDKSGLPSDRFSAERTGGSVSTLTIQRTQQEDSAVYLCASSVQGAFTGELFFGEGSRLTVL.

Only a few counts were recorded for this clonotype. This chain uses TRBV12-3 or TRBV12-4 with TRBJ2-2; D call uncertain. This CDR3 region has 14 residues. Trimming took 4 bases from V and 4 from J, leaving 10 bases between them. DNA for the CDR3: TGTGCCAGCAGTTGGAGTACTGTCACCGGGGAGCTGTTTTTT. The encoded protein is CASSWSTVTGELFF.